Below are 28 T cell receptor beta chains sequenced from a single sample in a study of response to subunit inactivated influenza vaccine (dated by TCRdb to 2017 to 2018). Library preparation used RT-PCR. The sequencer was an Illumina HiSeq 2500. TCRdb handled the public reads itself, with Q25 trimming in fastp and clone calling in MiXCR, and kept productive beta chains. Rows merge per CDR3 protein into single entries with the most common DNA and genes. This sample comprises about 800,000 distinct CDR3 sequences, 21% of them detected only once. The leading ten clones occupy roughly 10% of the sample. Sequences were derived from PBMCs from blood, sampled roughly 5 days after vaccination. Receptor source: a middle-aged man who received an inactivated influenza vaccine. Donor details come from another sample of the same person, matched by shared clones.

The V call is TRBV11-2, the J call TRBJ1-1; D possibly corresponds to TRBD1 (6 bases). Trimming pared 4 bases from V and 3 bases from J, leaving 12 bases between. Germline values: CDR1 SGHAT, CDR2 FQNNGV. The CDR3 contains 14 residues. The CDR3 DNA follows: TGTGCCAGCAGCTCGGACAGTCGGCACACTGAAGCTTTCTTT. As protein: CASSSDSRHTEAFF.

This clonotype turned up a few times. The V call is TRBV5-1, the J call TRBJ1-5; TRBD1 matches 7 bases. The germline CDR1 and CDR2 sequences are SGHRS and YFSETQ. This CDR3 is 16 amino acids long. V shed 0 bases, J shed 7 bases, and the junction held 10 bases outside the gene matches. CDR3 DNA sequence: TGCGCCAGCAGCTTGGGAACGGCAGGGGGAAAACAGCCCCAGCATTTT. Protein sequence: CASSLGTAGGKQPQHF.

This clonotype was seen repeatedly, ten times or more. The chain is built from TRBV7-2 and TRBJ2-3; maybe TRBD2 (5 bases). Trimming pared 6 bases from V and 0 bases from J, leaving 13 bases between. Looked up from germline, CDR1 is SGHTA and CDR2 is FQGNSA. The CDR3 has 15 residues. The CDR3 loop reads CASSPVGGSTDTQYF. The CDR3 nucleotides read TGTGCCAGCAGTCCGGTTGGAGGAAGCACAGATACGCAGTATTTT.

The chain is built from TRBV4-3 and TRBJ2-7; D is ambiguous. CDR3 length: 14 amino acids. Germline values: CDR1 LGHNA, CDR2 YSLEER. The V end lost 1 base, the J end lost 3 bases, and 10 bases lay between the germline ends. The CDR3 loop is CASSQGPGLYEQYF. CDR3 nucleotides: TGCGCCAGCAGCCAAGGTCCAGGCCTCTACGAGCAGTACTTC.

Turning to this clonotype: Germline is not matched at one junction end, which may reflect a read error. The chain couples TRBV11-1 to TRBJ2-6; D tentatively reads TRBD1 or TRBD2 (5 bases each). The CDR3 runs 18 residues. CDR1 SGHAT and CDR2 FQDESV come from the germline V gene (reference sequence). The CDR3 nucleotides read TGTGCCAGCAGCTTAAGGCAGGACACCCTCTCTGGGGGCAACGTCCTGACTTTC. Amino acids: CASSLRQDTLSGGNVLTF.

There are a few counts of this clonotype. The chain uses TRBV7-6 and TRBJ2-1, with D perhaps matching TRBD2 (6 bases). The CDR3 runs 19 residues. With 3 bases removed from V and 0 bases from J, the gap between germline ends came to 21 bases. The V gene's germline CDR1 is SGHVS and CDR2 FNYEAQ. CDR3 nucleotides: TGTGCCAGCAGCTTGCAAGGGAGGTGGGACCTCAGCTCCTACAATGAGCAGTTCTTC. This codes for CASSLQGRWDLSSYNEQFF.

The chain couples TRBV20-1 to TRBJ2-1, with 9 bases fitting TRBD2. The ends lost 8 bases at V and 2 bases at J; junction bases unmatched: 7. CDR1 DFQATT and CDR2 SNEGSKA come from the germline V gene (reference sequence). This CDR3 contains 14 residues. This CDR3 reads CSRLREGPYNEQFF. The CDR3 DNA follows: TGCAGTCGGTTGCGGGAGGGACCCTACAATGAGCAGTTCTTC.

This clonotype was detected only a few times. This chain connects TRBV5-1 to TRBJ2-1; TRBD2 matches at 8 bases. The CDR3 length is 16 residues. V dropped 3 bases and J dropped 4; count of bases not matched to a gene: 9. From germline, CDR1 is SGHRS and CDR2 YFSETQ. The CDR3 region is CASSSPGLASYNEQFF. The CDR3, as DNA: TGCGCCAGCAGCTCCCCCGGACTAGCCTCGTACAATGAGCAGTTCTTC.

The CDR3 reads CASSTGTDEQFF. In DNA, the CDR3 is TGTGCCAGCAGTACTGGAACGGATGAGCAGTTCTTC. The V call is TRBV12-3 or TRBV12-4, the J call TRBJ2-1; unclear D gene. V dropped 5 bases and J dropped 8 bases, with 10 bases sitting between them. The CDR3 extends over 12 amino acids.

This clonotype has only a few counts. The chain uses TRBV6-2 or TRBV6-3 and TRBJ2-7; tentatively, D is TRBD2 (5 bases). CDR3 length equals 16 residues. The germline V gene encodes CDR1 MNHEY and CDR2 SVGEGT. V was cut by 6 bases and J by 2 bases, with 20 bases left in between. This CDR3 is CASSGLVGSRPYEQYF. The CDR3 DNA is TGTGCCAGCAGCGGACTTGTAGGATCTCGTCCCTACGAGCAGTACTTC.

This clonotype was recorded at least ten times. This chain uses TRBV10-3 with TRBJ2-1; tentatively, D is TRBD1 (5 bases). The V gene lost 2 bases and the J gene lost 8 bases, with 10 bases spanning the gap. This CDR3 spans 13 amino acids. In germline, CDR1 is ENHRY, CDR2 SYGVKD. Written as DNA, the CDR3 is TGTGCCATCAGTGAGCCAGGGAAGGATGAGCAGTTCTTC. Protein: CAISEPGKDEQFF.

This clonotype was seen a handful of times. The genes are TRBV12-3 or TRBV12-4 and TRBJ2-7, with 13 nucleotides matching TRBD2. The CDR3 length is 16 residues. The trim removed 5 bases at V and 2 bases at J, leaving 6 bases unmatched. CDR3 DNA sequence: TGTGCCAGCAGTCGTTGGGGACTAGCGGGAACCTACGAGCAGTACTTC. This translates into CASSRWGLAGTYEQYF.

This clonotype was recorded a few times. The CDR3 nucleotides are TGCAGCGTTAGGGAACAGGGGGGGAACACTGAAGCTTTCTTT. Its translation is CSVREQGGNTEAFF. The rearrangement links TRBV29-1 to TRBJ1-1; 8 nucleotides align to TRBD1. This CDR3 spans 14 amino acids. The V and J ends lost 5 bases and 1 base, in that order; junction bases with no gene match: 6. CDR1 is SQVTM and CDR2 is ANQGSEA in the germline V gene.

The genes are TRBV20-1 and TRBJ2-2; D ambiguous. Germline CDR1 reads DFQATT; CDR2 reads SNEGSKA (reference sequence). The CDR3 runs to 18 residues. V shed 4 bases and J shed 0 bases, with 21 bases lying between them. CDR3 amino acids: CSAMASPERLTNTGELFF. The DNA of the CDR3 is TGCAGTGCTATGGCGTCCCCGGAACGATTAACGAACACCGGGGAGCTGTTTTTT.

The chain has TRBV7-9 and TRBJ2-1, with D perhaps given as TRBD1 or TRBD2 (7 bases each). The CDR3 is made up of 14 amino acids. Trimming stripped 5 bases from V and 11 bases from J, with 19 bases between. The V gene's germline CDR1 is SEHNR and CDR2 FQNEAQ (reference sequence). CDR3 sequence reads: CASSPMGGTEKQFF. The CDR3 DNA reads TGTGCCAGCAGCCCTATGGGGGGGACAGAAAAGCAGTTCTTC.

A few counts support this clonotype. The chain links TRBV28 to TRBJ2-7, with D possibly matching TRBD1 (5 bases). V shed 4 bases and J shed 0 bases, with 16 bases lying between them. The germline V gene encodes CDR1 MDHEN and CDR2 SYDVKM. The CDR3 sequence is 16 residues long. The CDR3 DNA is TGTGCCAGCAGTTCTTATGCTAGAGACAGCTCCTACGAGCAGTACTTC. Amino acids: CASSSYARDSSYEQYF.

The V call is TRBV29-1, the J call TRBJ2-1; 7 positions match TRBD1. The V and J ends lost 4 bases and 2 bases, in that order; junction bases with no gene match: 5. CDR3 length equals 14 residues. Germline loops: CDR1 SQVTM, CDR2 ANQGSEA. The DNA for the CDR3 is TGCAGCGTTGTCGGGACAGCTACCTACAATGAGCAGTTCTTC. This translates into CSVVGTATYNEQFF.

The chain carries TRBV4-2 and TRBJ2-7; D is ambiguous. Germline assignment: CDR1 LGHNA and CDR2 YNFKEQ. Trimming shortened V by 0 bases and J by 3 bases, and 12 bases separated the two germline ends. The CDR3 loop spans 15 amino acids. Written as DNA, the CDR3 is TGTGCCAGCAGCCAAGAAAGCCAGAGCTACTACGAGCAGTACTTC. It yields the protein CASSQESQSYYEQYF.

The rearrangement uses TRBV12-3 or TRBV12-4 and TRBJ2-4; D is unresolved. Trimming took 8 bases from V and 6 from J, leaving 5 bases between them. The CDR3 is made up of 10 amino acids. In nucleotides, the CDR3 is TGTGCCAGCGGGCGAAACATTCAGTACTTC. Translation gives CASGRNIQYF.

This clonotype has at least ten counts. The chain carries TRBV5-1 and TRBJ2-1, with D perhaps being TRBD1 or TRBD2 (6 bases each). Trimming removed 0 bases from V and 3 bases from J, with 10 bases in between. Germline-derived CDR1 and CDR2 are SGHRS and YFSETQ. CDR3 length equals 15 residues. CDR3 loop: CASSLVGGHYNEQFF. The DNA of the CDR3 is TGCGCCAGCAGCTTGGTCGGGGGCCACTACAATGAGCAGTTCTTC.

The chain employs TRBV7-2 and TRBJ1-4; D unclear. Germline CDR1 reads SGHTA; CDR2 reads FQGNSA. This CDR3 comprises 14 residues. Trimming stripped 4 bases from V and 0 bases from J, with 6 bases between. CDR3 DNA sequence: TGTGCCAGCAGCTGGCGTGCAACTAATGAAAAACTGTTTTTT. As protein: CASSWRATNEKLFF.

The chain joins TRBV9 to TRBJ1-1; D unresolved. The germline V gene encodes CDR1 SGDLS and CDR2 YYNGEE. Trimming removed 5 bases at V and 0 bases at J, with 5 bases between. CDR3 size: 12 residues. The DNA of the CDR3 is TGTGCCAGCAGTGCGATGAACACTGAAGCTTTCTTT. Its protein is CASSAMNTEAFF. The whole variable domain, remainder taken from reference TRBV9 and TRBJ1-1, is DSGVTQTPKHLITATGQRVTLRCSPRSGDLSVYWYQQSLDQGLQFLIQYYNGEERAKGNILERFSAQQFPDLHSELNLSSLELGDSALYFCASSAMNTEAFFGQGTRLTVV.

V and J are TRBV11-2 and TRBJ2-7; the D gene is possibly TRBD2 (5 bases). The CDR3 runs to 14 residues. V lost 5 bases and J 7 bases, leaving 18 bases between the germline ends. Per the germline V gene, CDR1 is SGHAT and CDR2 is FQNNGV. Here the CDR3 DNA reads TGTGCCAGCAGCCCAACGGAACTAGGAAGGGAGCAGTACTTC. This sequence encodes CASSPTELGREQYF. The full variable domain, rest sourced from reference TRBV11-2 and TRBJ2-7, is EAGVAQSPRYKIIEKRQSVAFWCNPISGHATLYWYQQILGQGPKLLIQFQNNGVVDDSQLPKDRFSAERLKGVDSTLKIQPAKLEDSAVYLCASSPTELGREQYFGPGTRLTVT.

This clonotype has a handful of counts. The chain carries TRBV30 and TRBJ2-1, with 9 bases aligning to TRBD1. The CDR3 consists of 15 residues. Germline CDR1 GTSNPN, CDR2 SVGIG (reference sequence). CDR3 coding DNA: TGTGCTTCAAACCCCGGGGACAGGGTCTACAATGAGCAGTTCTTC. It encodes CASNPGDRVYNEQFF.

This clonotype was counted many times. The CDR3 DNA is TGCGCCAGCAGCCACGGGACAGGGACCCAAGAGACCCAGTACTTC. This codes for CASSHGTGTQETQYF. The J gene is TRBJ2-5, the V gene TRBV4-1; 9 positions match TRBD1. Germline-derived CDR1 and CDR2 are MGHRA and YSYEKL. This CDR3 contains 15 residues. Losses at the gene ends were 3 bases for V and 1 base for J; bases not matched to a gene: 3.

This clonotype was recorded many times. The chain couples TRBV20-1 to TRBJ2-3, with a tentative D call TRBD2 (5 bases). Germline CDR1 reads DFQATT; CDR2 reads SNEGSKA (reference sequence). V gave up 6 bases and J gave up 4 bases, with 17 bases separating them. There are 14 residues in the CDR3. CDR3 loop: CSAPTGFKADTQYF. As DNA, the CDR3 is TGCAGTGCCCCGACGGGGTTCAAGGCAGATACGCAGTATTTT.

This clonotype was picked up a small number of times. CDR3 protein: CASSFIRGGYEQYF. CDR3 in DNA: TGTGCCAGCAGTTTTATTCGGGGTGGCTACGAGCAGTACTTC. The genes are TRBV28 and TRBJ2-7; D perhaps matches TRBD2 (5 bases). This CDR3 is 14 amino acids long. Germline assignment: CDR1 MDHEN and CDR2 SYDVKM. Trimming cost V 3 bases and J 3 bases, with 12 bases left between them.

This clonotype was seen many times. Relative to the germline gene, one junction end is altered; a read error may explain this. This chain uses TRBV12-3 or TRBV12-4 with TRBJ2-7; 12 bases line up with TRBD2. The CDR3 runs 14 residues. The CDR3 DNA sequence: TGTGCCAGCAGTCTAGCGGGAGGGCCCTACGAGCAGTACTTC. It translates to CASSLAGGPYEQYF.